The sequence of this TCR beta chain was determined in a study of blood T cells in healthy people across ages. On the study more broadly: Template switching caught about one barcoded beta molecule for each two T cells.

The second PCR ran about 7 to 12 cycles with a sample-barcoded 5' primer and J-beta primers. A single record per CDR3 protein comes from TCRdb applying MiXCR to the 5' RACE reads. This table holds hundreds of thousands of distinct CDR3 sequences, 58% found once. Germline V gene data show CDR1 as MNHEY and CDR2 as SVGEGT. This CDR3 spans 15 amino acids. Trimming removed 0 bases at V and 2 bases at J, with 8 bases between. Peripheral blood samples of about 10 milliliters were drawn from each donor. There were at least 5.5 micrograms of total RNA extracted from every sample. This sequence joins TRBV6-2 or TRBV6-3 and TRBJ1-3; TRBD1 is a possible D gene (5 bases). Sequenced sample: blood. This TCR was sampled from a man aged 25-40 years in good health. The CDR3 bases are TGTGCCAGCAGTTACTCGTGGACACCTGGAAACACCATATATTTT. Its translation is CASSYSWTPGNTIYF.